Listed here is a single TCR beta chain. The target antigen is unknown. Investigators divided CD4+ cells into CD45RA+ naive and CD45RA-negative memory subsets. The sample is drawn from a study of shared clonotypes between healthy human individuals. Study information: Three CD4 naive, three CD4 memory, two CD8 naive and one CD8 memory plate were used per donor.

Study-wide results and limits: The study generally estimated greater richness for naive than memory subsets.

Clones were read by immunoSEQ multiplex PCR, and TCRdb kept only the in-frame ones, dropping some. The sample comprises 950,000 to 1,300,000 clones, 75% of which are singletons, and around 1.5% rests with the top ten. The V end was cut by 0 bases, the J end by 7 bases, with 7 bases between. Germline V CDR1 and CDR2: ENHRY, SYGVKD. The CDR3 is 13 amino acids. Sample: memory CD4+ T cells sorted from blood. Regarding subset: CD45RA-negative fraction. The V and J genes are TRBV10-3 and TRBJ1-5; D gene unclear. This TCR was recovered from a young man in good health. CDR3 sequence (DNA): TGTGCCATCAGTGAGTCGACGATCCAGCCCCAGCATTTT. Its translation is CAISESTIQPQHF.